These 16 T cell receptor beta chains were sequenced from one sample in a study of blood T cell repertoires in COVID-19. Clones were read by immunoSEQ multiplex PCR, and TCRdb kept only the in-frame ones, dropping some. Of 250,000 to 300,000 clones in the sample, about 86% were seen once. Input material: PBMCs or T cells enriched from blood (not recorded which). The source is a man aged 25 to 40 with acute COVID-19.

V is TRBV11-3 and J is TRBJ2-1; 11 bases are shared with TRBD2. Germline CDR1 and CDR2: SGHNT and YENEEA. The junction had 1 base not matched to a gene; V was cut back by 5 bases and J by 4 bases. This CDR3 has 14 residues. The CDR3 protein is CASSGTSGYNEQFF. The CDR3 DNA reads TGTGCCAGCAGCGGGACTAGCGGATACAATGAGCAGTTCTTC.

The V gene is TRBV19, the J gene TRBJ1-2; 7 positions match TRBD1. This CDR3 contains 16 residues. Germline V gene data show CDR1 as LNHDA and CDR2 as SQIVND (reference sequence). V trimming: 5 bases; J trimming: 0 bases; junction bases outside the gene matches: 9. CDR3 sequence (DNA): TGTGCCAGTAGTGCATGGGGGACAGAAACTAACTATGGCTACACCTTC. This gives the protein CASSAWGTETNYGYTF. Full variable domain (missing parts from reference TRBV19 and TRBJ1-2): DGGITQSPKYLFRKEGQNVTLSCEQNLNHDAMYWYRQDPGQGLRLIYYSQIVNDFQKGDIAEGYSVSREKKESFPLTVTSAQKNPTAFYLCASSAWGTETNYGYTFGSGTRLTVV.

The chain is built from TRBV5-5 and TRBJ2-5, with unresolved D. Germline values: CDR1 SGHKS, CDR2 YYEKEE (reference sequence). The V gene lost 1 base and the J gene lost 2 bases, with 9 bases spanning the gap. The CDR3 has 14 residues. CDR3 amino acids: CASSLLPVQETQYF. CDR3 in DNA: TGTGCCAGCAGCTTGTTACCAGTACAAGAGACCCAGTACTTC.

This clone appeared a single time. The V and J genes are TRBV5-1 and TRBJ2-1; D gene ambiguous. The CDR3 consists of 13 residues. Per the germline V gene, CDR1 is SGHRS and CDR2 is YFSETQ. Trimming took 1 base from V and 5 from J, leaving 7 bases between them. The CDR3 spells CASSLRGNNEQFF. DNA for the CDR3: TGCGCCAGCAGCTTGAGAGGAAACAATGAGCAGTTCTTC. Full variable domain (missing parts from reference TRBV5-1 and TRBJ2-1): KAGVTQTPRYLIKTRGQQVTLSCSPISGHRSVSWYQQTPGQGLQFLFEYFSETQRNKGNFPGRFSGRQFSNSRSEMNVSTLELGDSALYLCASSLRGNNEQFFGPGTRLTVL.

The V gene is TRBV6-5, the J gene TRBJ1-1, with D tentatively TRBD1 (5 bases). The CDR3 runs to 14 residues. Germline CDR1 reads MNHEY; CDR2 reads SVGAGI. Trimming removed 6 bases at V and 1 base at J, with 12 bases between. The DNA of the CDR3 is TGTGCCAGCAGCCTCGGGACTCAGAACACTGAAGCTTTCTTT. Its translation: CASSLGTQNTEAFF.

The chain combines TRBV5-1 with TRBJ1-3; D ambiguous. The CDR3 contains 14 residues. Germline V gives CDR1 SGHRS, CDR2 YFSETQ. Trimming cost V 0 bases and J 8 bases, with 12 bases left between them. In DNA form, the CDR3 reads TGCGCCAGCAGCTTGGTGTCTTGGTCAGACACCATATATTTT. Amino acid sequence: CASSLVSWSDTIYF.

The chain recombines TRBV13 with TRBJ2-2; perhaps TRBD1 as D (5 bases). This CDR3 is built from 16 residues. The germline V gene has CDR1 PRHDT and CDR2 FYEKMQ (reference sequence). Trimming left V 5 bases short and J 1 base short, with 14 bases between. CDR3 in amino acids: CASSTGGALNTGELFF. For the CDR3, the DNA is TGTGCCAGCAGCACAGGCGGCGCCCTGAACACCGGGGAGCTGTTTTTT.

V usage is TRBV27 and J usage is TRBJ1-6; D perhaps matches TRBD1 (5 bases). Looked up from germline, CDR1 is MNHEY and CDR2 is SMNVEV (reference sequence). Trimming took 7 bases from V and 11 from J, leaving 12 bases between them. The CDR3 consists of 12 residues. The CDR3 DNA follows: TGTGCCAGCAAGAGCGACAGCCCACCCCTCCACTTT. Translating it yields CASKSDSPPLHF.

The V call is TRBV3-1 (or the pseudogene TRBV3-2), the J call TRBJ2-1; TRBD2 aligns across 12 bases. V was clipped by 3 bases and J by 7 bases; unmatched bases: 4. The CDR3 has 15 residues. The germline V gene encodes CDR1 LGHDT and CDR2 YNNKEL (reference sequence). The CDR3 sequence is CASSHRTSGANEQFF. DNA for the CDR3: TGTGCCAGCAGCCACAGGACTAGCGGGGCTAATGAGCAGTTCTTC.

Comment on this clone: This likely traces to a read error, being one base from a far larger clone. Other nucleotide sequences from this sample produce the same CDR3. The chain employs TRBV6-1 and TRBJ2-1; 11 bases line up with TRBD2. Germline assignment: CDR1 MNHNS and CDR2 SASEGT. The CDR3 consists of 15 residues. J lost 4 bases, V lost 2 bases, and 1 base had no gene match. CDR3 region: CASSELAGGYNEQFF. DNA of the CDR3: TGTGCCAGCAGTGAACTAGCGGGGGGTTACAATGAGCAGTTCTTC.

The gene calls are TRBV29-1 and TRBJ2-3, with no clear D. Germline lookup yields CDR1 SQVTM and CDR2 ANQGSEA. The CDR3 length is 11 residues. Trimming pared 1 base from V and 7 bases from J, leaving 6 bases between. CDR3 nucleotide sequence: TGCAGCGTTGAAGGTAGTTATACGCAGTATTTT. Encoded protein: CSVEGSYTQYF.

This clone showed up just once. The J gene is TRBJ1-1, the V gene TRBV30, with D perhaps TRBD1 (5 bases). The V gene's germline CDR1 is GTSNPN and CDR2 SVGIG (reference sequence). The CDR3 covers 17 residues. V was shortened by 4 bases and J by 4 bases, with 25 bases between the two germline ends. The CDR3 region has the DNA TGTGCCTGGACCCCAGGAGGGGACGTGGGGGTGGCCACTGAAGCTTTCTTT. Amino acid sequence: CAWTPGGDVGVATEAFF.

This clone occurred a few times. The chain employs TRBV19 and TRBJ2-2; the D gene is possibly TRBD1 (7 bases). Trimming cost V 7 bases and J 5 bases, with 14 bases left between them. The CDR3 is 14 residues long. CDR1 and CDR2 (germline): LNHDA, SQIVND (reference sequence). CDR3 residues: CASKNRGGTGELFF. The DNA of the CDR3 is TGTGCCAGTAAGAACAGGGGAGGAACCGGGGAGCTGTTTTTT.

The chain recombines TRBV4-3 with TRBJ1-1; weak D call: TRBD1 (5 bases). Germline loops: CDR1 LGHNA, CDR2 YSLEER. This CDR3 has 14 amino acids. V dropped 2 bases and J dropped 6 bases, with 13 bases sitting between them. The CDR3 loop is CASSQFQGTSEAFF. The CDR3 DNA follows: TGCGCCAGCAGCCAATTCCAGGGTACGTCTGAAGCTTTCTTT.

The chain has TRBV11-3 and TRBJ2-1; possibly TRBD2 for D (5 bases). With 4 bases removed from V and 2 bases from J, the gap between germline ends came to 9 bases. The germline gives CDR1 SGHNT, CDR2 YENEEA. The CDR3 length is 14 residues. The CDR3 loop is CASSSSGTYNEQFF. In DNA form, the CDR3 reads TGTGCCAGCAGCTCATCCGGGACCTACAATGAGCAGTTCTTC.

Concerning this clone itself: Within the sample, other DNA sequences also encode this same CDR3. V gene TRBV6-5 combines with J gene TRBJ1-5, with 8 bases fitting TRBD1. The CDR3 spans 14 residues. Germline V gene data show CDR1 as MNHEY and CDR2 as SVGAGI. V lost 6 bases and J lost 6; bases outside the gene matches: 7. The CDR3 DNA reads as TGTGCCAGCAGAGACAGGGGTCAGGGTCAGCCCCAGCATTTT. It specifies CASRDRGQGQPQHF.